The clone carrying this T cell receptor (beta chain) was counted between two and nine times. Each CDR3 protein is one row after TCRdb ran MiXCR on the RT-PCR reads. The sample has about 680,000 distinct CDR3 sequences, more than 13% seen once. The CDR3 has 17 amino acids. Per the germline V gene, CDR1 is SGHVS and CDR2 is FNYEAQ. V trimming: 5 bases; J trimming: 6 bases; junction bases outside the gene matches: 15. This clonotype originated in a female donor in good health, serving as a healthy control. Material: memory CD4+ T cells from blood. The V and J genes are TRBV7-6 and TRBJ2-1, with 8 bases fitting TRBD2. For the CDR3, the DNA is TGTGCCAGCAGCCGACTCACCAGCGGGGGATCTTCCAATGAGCAGTTCTTC. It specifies CASSRLTSGGSSNEQFF.